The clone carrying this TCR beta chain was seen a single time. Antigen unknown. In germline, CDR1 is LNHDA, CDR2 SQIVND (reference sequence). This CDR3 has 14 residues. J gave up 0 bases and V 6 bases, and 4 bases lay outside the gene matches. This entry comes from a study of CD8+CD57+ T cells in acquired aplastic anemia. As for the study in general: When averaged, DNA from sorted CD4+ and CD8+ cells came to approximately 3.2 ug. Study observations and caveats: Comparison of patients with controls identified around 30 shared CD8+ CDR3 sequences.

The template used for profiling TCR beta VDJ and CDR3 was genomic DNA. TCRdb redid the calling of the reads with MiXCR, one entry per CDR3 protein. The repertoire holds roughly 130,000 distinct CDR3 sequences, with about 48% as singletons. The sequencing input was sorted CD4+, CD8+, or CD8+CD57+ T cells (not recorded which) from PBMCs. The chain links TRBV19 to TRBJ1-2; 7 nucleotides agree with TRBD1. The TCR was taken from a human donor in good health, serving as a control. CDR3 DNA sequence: TGTGCCAGTAGATGGGACAGTTCTAACTATGGCTACACCTTC. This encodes CASRWDSSNYGYTF.